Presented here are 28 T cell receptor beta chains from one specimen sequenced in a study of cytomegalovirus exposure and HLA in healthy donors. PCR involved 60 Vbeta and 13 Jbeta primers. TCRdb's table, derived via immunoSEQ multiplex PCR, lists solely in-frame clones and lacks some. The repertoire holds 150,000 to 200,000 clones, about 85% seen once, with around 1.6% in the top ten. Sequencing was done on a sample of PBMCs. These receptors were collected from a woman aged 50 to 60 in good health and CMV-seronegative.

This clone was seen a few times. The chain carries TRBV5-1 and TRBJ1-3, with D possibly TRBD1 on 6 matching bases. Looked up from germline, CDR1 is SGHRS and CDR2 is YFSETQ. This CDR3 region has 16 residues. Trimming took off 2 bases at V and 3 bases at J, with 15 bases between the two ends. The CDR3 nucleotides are TGCGCCAGCAGCTTTACCTCCAGGGGCGATGGAAACACCATATATTTT. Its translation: CASSFTSRGDGNTIYF.

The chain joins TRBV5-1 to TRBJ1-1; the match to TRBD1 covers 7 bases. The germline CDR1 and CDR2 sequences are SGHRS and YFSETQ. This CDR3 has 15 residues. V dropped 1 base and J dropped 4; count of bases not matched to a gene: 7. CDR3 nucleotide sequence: TGCGCCAGCAGCTTGTTAGGGGGCTTGAGCACTGAAGCTTTCTTT. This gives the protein CASSLLGGLSTEAFF.

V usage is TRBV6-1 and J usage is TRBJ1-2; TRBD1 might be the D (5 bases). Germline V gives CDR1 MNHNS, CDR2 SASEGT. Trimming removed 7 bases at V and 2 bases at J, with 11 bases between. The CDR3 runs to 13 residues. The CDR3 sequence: CASIKAGNYGYTF. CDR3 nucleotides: TGTGCCAGCATAAAGGCAGGGAACTATGGCTACACCTTC.

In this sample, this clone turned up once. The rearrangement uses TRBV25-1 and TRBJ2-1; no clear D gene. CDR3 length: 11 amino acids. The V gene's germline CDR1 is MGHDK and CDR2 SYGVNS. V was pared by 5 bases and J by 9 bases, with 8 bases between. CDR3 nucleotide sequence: TGTGCCAGCAGTCCACTTAGTGAGCAGTTCTTC. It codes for CASSPLSEQFF.

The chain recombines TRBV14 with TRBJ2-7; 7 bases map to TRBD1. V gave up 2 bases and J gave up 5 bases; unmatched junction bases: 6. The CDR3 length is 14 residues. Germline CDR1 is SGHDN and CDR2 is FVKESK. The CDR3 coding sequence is TGTGCCAGCAGCCAACGGGACAGTTTCCACGAGCAGTACTTC. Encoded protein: CASSQRDSFHEQYF.

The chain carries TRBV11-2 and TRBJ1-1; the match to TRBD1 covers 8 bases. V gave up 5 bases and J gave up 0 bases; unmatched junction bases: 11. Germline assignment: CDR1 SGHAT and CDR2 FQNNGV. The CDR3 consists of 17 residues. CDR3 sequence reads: CASSPRQGTALNTEAFF. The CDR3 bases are TGTGCCAGCAGCCCTCGACAGGGGACGGCCTTGAACACTGAAGCTTTCTTT. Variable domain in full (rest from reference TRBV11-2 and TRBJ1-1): EAGVAQSPRYKIIEKRQSVAFWCNPISGHATLYWYQQILGQGPKLLIQFQNNGVVDDSQLPKDRFSAERLKGVDSTLKIQPAKLEDSAVYLCASSPRQGTALNTEAFFGQGTRLTVV.

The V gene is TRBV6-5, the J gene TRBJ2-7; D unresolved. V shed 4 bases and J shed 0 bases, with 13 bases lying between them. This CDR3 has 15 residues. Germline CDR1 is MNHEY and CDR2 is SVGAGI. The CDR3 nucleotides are TGTGCCAGCAGTTCGCTGGGCGAAATCTCCTACGAGCAGTACTTC. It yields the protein CASSSLGEISYEQYF.

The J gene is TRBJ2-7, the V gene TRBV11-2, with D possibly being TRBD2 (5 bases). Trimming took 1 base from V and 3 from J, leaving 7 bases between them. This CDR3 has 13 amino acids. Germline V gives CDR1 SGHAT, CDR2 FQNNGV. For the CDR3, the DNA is TGTGCCAGCAGCTTAGCGGGAAGCTACGAGCAGTACTTC. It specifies CASSLAGSYEQYF.

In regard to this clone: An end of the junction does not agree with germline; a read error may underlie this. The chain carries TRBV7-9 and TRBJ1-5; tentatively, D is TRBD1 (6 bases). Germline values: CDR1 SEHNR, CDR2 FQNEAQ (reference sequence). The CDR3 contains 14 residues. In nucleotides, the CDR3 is TGTTCCAGCAGTCCCGCGGGGGGGGCCCAGCCCCAGCATTTT. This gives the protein CSSSPAGGAQPQHF.

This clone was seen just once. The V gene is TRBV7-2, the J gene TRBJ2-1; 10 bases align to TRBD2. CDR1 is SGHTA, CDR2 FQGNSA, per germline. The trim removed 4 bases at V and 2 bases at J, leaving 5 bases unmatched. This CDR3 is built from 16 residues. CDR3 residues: CASSYISGRTYNEQFF. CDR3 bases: TGTGCCAGCAGCTACATTAGCGGGAGGACCTACAATGAGCAGTTCTTC.

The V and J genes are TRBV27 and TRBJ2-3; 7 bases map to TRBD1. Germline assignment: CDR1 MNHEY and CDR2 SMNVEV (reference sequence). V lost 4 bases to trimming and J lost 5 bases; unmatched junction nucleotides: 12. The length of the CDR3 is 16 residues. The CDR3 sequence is CASSSITGVAIDTQYF. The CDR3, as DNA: TGTGCCAGCAGTTCCATCACAGGGGTAGCTATAGATACGCAGTATTTT.

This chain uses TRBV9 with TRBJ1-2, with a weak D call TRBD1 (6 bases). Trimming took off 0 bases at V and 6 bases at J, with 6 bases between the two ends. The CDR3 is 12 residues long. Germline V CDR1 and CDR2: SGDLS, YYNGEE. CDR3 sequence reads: CASSVGTDGYTF. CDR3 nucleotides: TGTGCCAGCAGCGTAGGGACAGATGGCTACACCTTC.

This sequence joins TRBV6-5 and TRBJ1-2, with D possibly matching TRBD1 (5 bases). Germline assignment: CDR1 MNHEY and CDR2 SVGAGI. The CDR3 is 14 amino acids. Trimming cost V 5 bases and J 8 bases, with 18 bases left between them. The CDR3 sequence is CASSTTGTAGGYTF. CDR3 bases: TGTGCCAGCAGTACAACCGGGACCGCGGGGGGCTACACCTTC.

The CDR3 DNA is TGCGCCAGCAGCTTACGACAGGGGACGGAAAGGAGGAGCACTGAAGCTTTCTTT. Translation: CASSLRQGTERRSTEAFF. This rearrangement joins TRBV5-1 to TRBJ1-1; 8 bases map to TRBD1. After removal of 2 bases from V and 4 bases from J, the junction contained 16 bases not matched to a gene. The CDR3 has 18 residues. The germline V gene has CDR1 SGHRS and CDR2 YFSETQ.

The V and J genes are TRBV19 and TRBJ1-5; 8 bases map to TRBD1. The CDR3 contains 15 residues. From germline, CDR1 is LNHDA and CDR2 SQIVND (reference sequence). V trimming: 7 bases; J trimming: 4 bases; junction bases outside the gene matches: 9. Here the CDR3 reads CASIQTGEGNQPQHF. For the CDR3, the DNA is TGTGCCAGTATTCAGACAGGGGAGGGGAATCAGCCCCAGCATTTT. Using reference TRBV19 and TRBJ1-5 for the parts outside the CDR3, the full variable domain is DGGITQSPKYLFRKEGQNVTLSCEQNLNHDAMYWYRQDPGQGLRLIYYSQIVNDFQKGDIAEGYSVSREKKESFPLTVTSAQKNPTAFYLCASIQTGEGNQPQHFGDGTRLSIL.

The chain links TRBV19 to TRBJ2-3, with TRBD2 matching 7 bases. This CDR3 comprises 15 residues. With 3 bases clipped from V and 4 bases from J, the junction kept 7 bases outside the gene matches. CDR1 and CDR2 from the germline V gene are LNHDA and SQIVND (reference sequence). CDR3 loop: CASSMRLALSDTQYF. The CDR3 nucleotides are TGTGCCAGTAGTATGAGACTAGCTTTGTCAGATACGCAGTATTTT.

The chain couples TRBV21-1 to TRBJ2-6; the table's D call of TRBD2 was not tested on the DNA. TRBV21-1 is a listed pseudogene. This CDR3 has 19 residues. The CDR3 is CASSLQLTRRSSGANVLTF. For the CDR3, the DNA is TGTGCCAGCAGCCTCCAGTTAACAAGACGGAGCTCTGGGGCCAACGTCCTGACTTTC.

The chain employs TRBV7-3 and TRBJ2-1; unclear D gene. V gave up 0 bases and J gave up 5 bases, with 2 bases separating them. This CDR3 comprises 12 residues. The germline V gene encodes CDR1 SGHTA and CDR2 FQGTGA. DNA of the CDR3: TGTGCCAGCAGCTTAACCGACAATGAGCAGTTCTTC. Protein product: CASSLTDNEQFF.

CDR3 protein: CASRSGDRVGEQYF. The CDR3 region has the DNA TGTGCCAGCAGGTCAGGGGACAGGGTCGGCGAGCAGTACTTC. V usage is TRBV27 and J usage is TRBJ2-7, with TRBD1 matching over 9 bases. J gave up 6 bases and V 6 bases, and 9 bases lay outside the gene matches. The germline gives CDR1 MNHEY, CDR2 SMNVEV (reference sequence). The CDR3 sequence is 14 residues long.

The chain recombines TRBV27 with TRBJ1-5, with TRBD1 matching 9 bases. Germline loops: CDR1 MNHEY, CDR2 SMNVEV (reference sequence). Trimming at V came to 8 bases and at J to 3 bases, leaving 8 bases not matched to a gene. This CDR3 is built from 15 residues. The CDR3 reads CASRGTGSSNQPQHF. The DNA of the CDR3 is TGTGCCAGCCGGGGGACAGGGAGTTCCAATCAGCCCCAGCATTTT.

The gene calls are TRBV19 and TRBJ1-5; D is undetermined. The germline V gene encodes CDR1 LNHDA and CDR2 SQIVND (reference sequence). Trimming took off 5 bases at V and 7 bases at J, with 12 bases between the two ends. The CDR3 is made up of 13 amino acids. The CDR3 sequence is CASSHEWSQPQHF. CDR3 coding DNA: TGTGCCAGTAGTCACGAGTGGAGCCAGCCCCAGCATTTT.

CDR3 DNA: TGTGCCAGCAGCCACCAGGGGGCGTATGGCTACACCTTC. The encoded protein is CASSHQGAYGYTF. This sequence joins TRBV6-5 and TRBJ1-2; 8 bases match TRBD1. After removal of 6 bases from V and 5 bases from J, the junction contained 5 bases not matched to a gene. The CDR3 spans 13 residues. Germline CDR1 reads MNHEY; CDR2 reads SVGAGI.

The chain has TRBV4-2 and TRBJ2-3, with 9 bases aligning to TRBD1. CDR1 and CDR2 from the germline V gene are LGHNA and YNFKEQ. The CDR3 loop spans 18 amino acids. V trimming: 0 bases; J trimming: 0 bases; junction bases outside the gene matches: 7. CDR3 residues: CASSQDWTGDPSTDTQYF. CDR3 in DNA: TGTGCCAGCAGCCAAGATTGGACAGGGGACCCGAGCACAGATACGCAGTATTTT.

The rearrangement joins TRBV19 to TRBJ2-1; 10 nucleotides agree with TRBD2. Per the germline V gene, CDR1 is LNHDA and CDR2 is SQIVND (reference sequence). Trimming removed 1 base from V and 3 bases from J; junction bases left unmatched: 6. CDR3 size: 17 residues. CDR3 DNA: TGTGCCAGTAGTATAGGAGGGTCTAGCGGGAGCTACAATGAGCAGTTCTTC. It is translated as CASSIGGSSGSYNEQFF.

The CDR3 DNA sequence: TGCGCCAGCAGACCGTTCCGGGACAGGGGTCCCCAAGAGACCCAGTACTTC. This translates into CASRPFRDRGPQETQYF. This chain uses TRBV5-1 with TRBJ2-5; 10 positions agree with TRBD1. This CDR3 contains 17 residues. The J segment lost 1 base and the V segment lost 5 bases, leaving 11 bases of the junction unmatched. Germline V lookup: CDR1 SGHRS, CDR2 YFSETQ.

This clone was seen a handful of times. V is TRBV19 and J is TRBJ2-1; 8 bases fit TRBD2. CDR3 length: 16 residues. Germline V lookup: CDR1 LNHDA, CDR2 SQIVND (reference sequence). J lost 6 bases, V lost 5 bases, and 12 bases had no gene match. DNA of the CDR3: TGTGCCAGTAGTGTGACCGGGACTAGGAAGGTCAATGAGCAGTTCTTC. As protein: CASSVTGTRKVNEQFF. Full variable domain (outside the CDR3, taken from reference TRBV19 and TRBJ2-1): DGGITQSPKYLFRKEGQNVTLSCEQNLNHDAMYWYRQDPGQGLRLIYYSQIVNDFQKGDIAEGYSVSREKKESFPLTVTSAQKNPTAFYLCASSVTGTRKVNEQFFGPGTRLTVL.

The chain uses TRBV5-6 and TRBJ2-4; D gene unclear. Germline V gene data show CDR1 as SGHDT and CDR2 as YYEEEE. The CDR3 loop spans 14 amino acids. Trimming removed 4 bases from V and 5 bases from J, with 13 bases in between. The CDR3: CASSILTAQNIQYF. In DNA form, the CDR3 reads TGTGCCAGCAGCATCTTGACTGCCCAAAACATTCAGTACTTC. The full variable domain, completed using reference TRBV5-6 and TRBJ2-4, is DAGVTQSPTHLIKTRGQQVTLRCSPKSGHDTVSWYQQALGQGPQFIFQYYEEEERQRGNFPDRFSGHQFPNYSSELNVNALLLGDSALYLCASSILTAQNIQYFGAGTRLSVL.

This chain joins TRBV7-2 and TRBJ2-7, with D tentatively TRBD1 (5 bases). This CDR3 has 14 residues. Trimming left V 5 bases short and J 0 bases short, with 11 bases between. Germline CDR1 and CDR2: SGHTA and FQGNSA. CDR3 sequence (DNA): TGTGCCAGCAGCCTTCGACAGAGCTCCTACGAGCAGTACTTC. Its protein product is CASSLRQSSYEQYF.